These 21 T cell receptor beta chains were sequenced from one sample in a study of blood T cell repertoires in COVID-19. Only in-frame clones appear in the TCRdb table, and some are missing; sequencing was by immunoSEQ multiplex PCR. The data hold 200,000 to 250,000 clones, with roughly 89% observed a single time. What was sequenced was PBMCs or T cells enriched from blood (not recorded which). The receptor source for this set is a woman aged 40 to 55 with acute COVID-19.

The CDR3 sequence: CASSHSNEQFF. The CDR3 bases are TGTGCCAGCAGCCACAGCAATGAGCAGTTCTTC. This rearrangement joins TRBV3-1 (or the pseudogene TRBV3-2) to TRBJ2-1; D remains ambiguous. V lost 3 bases to trimming and J lost 6 bases, with 3 bases between them. The length of the CDR3 is 11 residues. Germline CDR1 and CDR2: LGHDT and YNNKEL (reference sequence).

V usage is TRBV25-1 and J usage is TRBJ1-2, with TRBD1 matching 10 bases. Germline CDR1 and CDR2: MGHDK and SYGVNS. This CDR3 spans 14 amino acids. V lost 3 bases to trimming and J lost 2 bases; unmatched junction nucleotides: 0. CDR3 in amino acids: CASSETGGNYGYTF. The DNA for the CDR3 is TGTGCCAGCAGTGAGACAGGGGGCAACTATGGCTACACCTTC.

This clone has only one observation. V gene TRBV10-3 combines with J gene TRBJ1-1, with 9 positions matching TRBD1. Per germline, CDR1 ENHRY and CDR2 SYGVKD. There are 12 residues in the CDR3. V dropped 6 bases and J dropped 5; count of bases not matched to a gene: 1. In DNA, the CDR3 is TGTGCCATCAGCGGGACAGGGACTGAAGCTTTCTTT. This encodes CAISGTGTEAFF.

The rearrangement uses TRBV11-1 and TRBJ1-1; the D is unclear. CDR1 is SGHAT and CDR2 is FQDESV in the germline V gene (reference sequence). This CDR3 contains 15 residues. V lost 0 bases to trimming and J lost 2 bases, with 10 bases between them. The CDR3 is CASSLALASNTEAFF. Here the CDR3 DNA reads TGTGCCAGCAGCTTAGCGCTGGCCAGTAACACTGAAGCTTTCTTT.

The V call is TRBV9, the J call TRBJ2-3; TRBD2 matches 12 bases. V was clipped by 2 bases and J by 2 bases; unmatched bases: 6. Germline V gene sequence: CDR1 SGDLS, CDR2 YYNGEE. The CDR3 has 17 amino acids. The CDR3 sequence: CASSVTSGGTFTDTQYF. The CDR3 nucleotides are TGTGCCAGCAGCGTCACTAGCGGGGGGACTTTCACAGATACGCAGTATTTT.

The rearrangement joins TRBV19 to TRBJ1-1; D may be TRBD1 (6 bases). The germline gives CDR1 LNHDA, CDR2 SQIVND (reference sequence). The CDR3 contains 14 residues. V gave up 5 bases and J gave up 3 bases, with 13 bases separating them. CDR3 loop: CASSVQGGDTEAFF. The CDR3 nucleotides read TGTGCCAGTAGTGTACAGGGTGGGGACACTGAAGCTTTCTTT.

This clone was observed a few times. The rearrangement uses TRBV7-9 and TRBJ1-1; TRBD1 agrees at 10 bases. Trimming took 6 bases from V and 1 from J; bases not matched to a gene: 5. The CDR3 has 15 residues. From germline, CDR1 is SEHNR and CDR2 FQNEAQ (reference sequence). DNA of the CDR3: TGTGCCAGCAGACAGAGACAGGGGGCGAACACTGAAGCTTTCTTT. Translating it yields CASRQRQGANTEAFF. Full variable domain (rest looked up from reference TRBV7-9 and TRBJ1-1): DTGVSQNPRHKITKRGQNVTFRCDPISEHNRLYWYRQTLGQGPEFLTYFQNEAQLEKSRLLSDRFSAERPKGSFSTLEIQRTEQGDSAMYLCASRQRQGANTEAFFGQGTRLTVV.

The rearrangement joins TRBV18 to TRBJ1-1, with a weak D call TRBD1 (5 bases). In germline, CDR1 is KGHSH, CDR2 LQKENI. This CDR3 is 14 amino acids long. The V end was cut by 4 bases, the J end by 1 base, with 10 bases between. The CDR3 sequence: CASSLKDRNTEAFF. CDR3 in DNA: TGTGCCAGCTCACTGAAAGACAGGAACACTGAAGCTTTCTTT.

This chain links TRBV5-1 with TRBJ2-7; 9 bases are shared with TRBD1. The CDR3 loop spans 14 amino acids. CDR1 and CDR2 (germline): SGHRS, YFSETQ. V lost 0 bases, J lost 7 bases, and 5 bases stayed unmatched. CDR3 coding DNA: TGCGCCAGCAGCTTGGGGGACAGGGCAGATGAGCAGTACTTC. Amino acids: CASSLGDRADEQYF.

The genes are TRBV5-1 and TRBJ1-1, with D tentatively TRBD1 (5 bases). This CDR3 comprises 14 residues. V lost 4 bases to trimming and J lost 4 bases, with 14 bases between them. Germline V CDR1 and CDR2: SGHRS, YFSETQ. In DNA form, the CDR3 reads TGCGCCAGCAGCCTTGGTGGGAGGGGCACTGAAGCTTTCTTT. Its protein is CASSLGGRGTEAFF.

The chain links TRBV19 to TRBJ1-5; maybe TRBD1 (6 bases). V lost 7 bases to trimming and J lost 2 bases, with 15 bases between them. CDR1 LNHDA and CDR2 SQIVND come from the germline V gene (reference sequence). CDR3 length equals 15 residues. The CDR3 reads CASNPQGMGNQPQHF. The DNA of the CDR3 is TGTGCCAGTAACCCCCAGGGGATGGGCAATCAGCCCCAGCATTTT.

The rearrangement links TRBV27 to TRBJ2-4, with 9 bases fitting TRBD1. The CDR3 totals 17 residues. The germline CDR1 and CDR2 sequences are MNHEY and SMNVEV (reference sequence). The trim removed 3 bases at V and 2 bases at J, leaving 8 bases unmatched. CDR3 bases: TGTGCCAGCAGTTTTAGGACAGGGGACGTATCCAAAAACATTCAGTACTTC. It yields the protein CASSFRTGDVSKNIQYF.

J is TRBJ1-6 and V is TRBV23-1; no definite D call. TRBV23-1 is reported as an ORF; its role is uncertain. The CDR3 extends over 13 amino acids. Trimming removed 8 bases from V and 13 bases from J, with 18 bases in between. CDR3 nucleotides: TGCGCCAGCCGACCTCCAGCCCTCAGGCCCCTCCACTTT. This encodes CASRPPALRPLHF.

V is TRBV6-2 or TRBV6-3 and J is TRBJ2-3; D unclear. V lost 0 bases to trimming and J lost 0 bases, with 10 bases between them. Germline lookup yields CDR1 MNHEY and CDR2 SVGEGT. CDR3 length equals 16 residues. As DNA, the CDR3 is TGTGCCAGCAGTTACTCCCCTAGGCAAAGCACAGATACGCAGTATTTT. This codes for CASSYSPRQSTDTQYF.

The chain uses TRBV6-5 and TRBJ2-2; maybe TRBD2 (5 bases). V was pared by 2 bases and J by 7 bases, with 5 bases between. This CDR3 contains 12 residues. In germline, CDR1 is MNHEY, CDR2 SVGAGI. The CDR3 loop is CASSYGSGELFF. CDR3 nucleotide sequence: TGTGCCAGCAGTTACGGGAGCGGGGAGCTGTTTTTT.

This chain uses TRBV6-5 with TRBJ1-6; D perhaps matches TRBD1 (6 bases). The germline V gene encodes CDR1 MNHEY and CDR2 SVGAGI. Deletions cut 10 bases from V and 3 bases from J, with 16 bases between. The CDR3 consists of 15 residues. In DNA form, the CDR3 reads TGTGCCAACCATCCCACAGGGAACTATAATTCACCCCTCCACTTT. Its protein is CANHPTGNYNSPLHF.

The rearrangement links TRBV3-1 (or the pseudogene TRBV3-2) to TRBJ1-6; D gene ambiguous. CDR3 size: 13 residues. Germline CDR1 LGHDT, CDR2 YNNKEL (reference sequence). V was clipped by 1 base and J by 9 bases, with 7 bases between them. CDR3 in DNA: TGTGCCAGCAGCCAAGGTTTCGGTTCACCCCTCCACTTT. Its translation: CASSQGFGSPLHF.

The chain couples TRBV25-1 to TRBJ1-1; 8 bases are a match to TRBD1. Trimming took 4 bases from V and 0 from J; bases not matched to a gene: 10. The CDR3 has 17 residues. Germline CDR1 reads MGHDK; CDR2 reads SYGVNS. This CDR3 is CASSGYGRGHLNTEAFF. CDR3 in DNA: TGTGCCAGCAGTGGGTACGGCAGGGGGCATTTGAACACTGAAGCTTTCTTT.

V gene TRBV20-1 combines with J gene TRBJ1-5; no reliable D call. Germline CDR1 is DFQATT and CDR2 is SNEGSKA (reference sequence). This CDR3 is 11 amino acids long. Trimming cost V 5 bases and J 5 bases, with 7 bases left between them. CDR3 region: CSAFRDQPQHF. For the CDR3, the DNA is TGCAGTGCTTTCCGTGATCAGCCCCAGCATTTT.

CDR3 amino acids: CASSLDGMNTEAFF. CDR3 nucleotides: TGTGCCAGCAGCTTAGACGGGATGAACACTGAAGCTTTCTTT. The chain employs TRBV7-3 and TRBJ1-1; D not resolved. V dropped 2 bases and J dropped 0 bases, with 7 bases sitting between them. The CDR3 loop spans 14 amino acids. Looked up from germline, CDR1 is SGHTA and CDR2 is FQGTGA. Full variable domain (missing parts from reference TRBV7-3 and TRBJ1-1): GAGVSQTPSNKVTEKGKYVELRCDPISGHTALYWYRQSLGQGPEFLIYFQGTGAADDSGLPNDRFFAVRPEGSVSTLKIQRTERGDSAVYLCASSLDGMNTEAFFGQGTRLTVV.

As regards this clone: Compared with germline, one end of the junction differs, possibly owing to a read error. The J gene is TRBJ1-6, the V gene TRBV5-6; D is uncertain. CDR3 length: 15 residues. Germline V gene lookup returns CDR1 SGHDT and CDR2 YYEEEE. The CDR3 DNA reads as TGTGCCAGCAGGTTGGGGAGCTCCTATAATTCACCCCTCCACTTT. Translating gives CASRLGSSYNSPLHF.